Listed below are T cell receptor beta chains from one sample, sequenced in a study of CD8+ T cells in alopecia areata. TCRdb's copy holds only in-frame clones and misses some; the assay was immunoSEQ multiplex PCR. The data show 140,000 to 150,000 clones, about half seen once. Sequenced material: CD4+ T cells sorted from blood, taken at week 0. These receptors were obtained from a human donor with alopecia areata. Each CDR3 is given with its conserved first and last residue. A D gene is named only where the DNA matches it firmly. Only some rows state a clone size, as once, few, many or a class for expanded clones.

j_gene | d_gene | abundance | v_gene | CDR3aa | CDR3nt
TRBJ2-1 | NA | NA | TRBV5-1 | CASDRRPSGNEQFF | TGCGCCAGCGACCGACGGCCCTCGGGCAATGAGCAGTTCTTC
TRBJ1-1 | NA | NA | TRBV2 | CASTEGGANGEAFF | TGTGCCAGCACCGAAGGGGGGGCAAATGGTGAAGCTTTCTTT
TRBJ1-1 | NA | NA | TRBV20-1 | CSARHTEAFF | TGCAGTGCTAGACACACTGAAGCTTTCTTT
TRBJ2-7 | NA | NA | TRBV7-2 | CASSLGGSTYEQYF | TGTGCCAGCAGCTTAGGAGGGAGCACCTACGAGCAGTACTTC
TRBJ2-7 | NA | NA | TRBV27 | CASSFGRTSSYEQYF | TGTGCCAGCAGTTTTGGGCGGACGAGCTCCTACGAGCAGTACTTC
TRBJ2-6 | NA | NA | TRBV5-6 | CASSLRTPSSGANVLTF | TGTGCCAGCAGCTTGCGGACCCCCAGCTCTGGGGCCAACGTCCTGACTTTC
TRBJ1-2 | NA | many | TRBV28 | CASSFRGRGYGYTF | TGTGCCAGCAGTTTTAGGGGCAGGGGATATGGCTACACCTTC
TRBJ2-7 | TRBD1 | NA | TRBV29-1 | CSGRDSSYEQYF | TGCAGCGGCCGGGACAGCTCCTACGAGCAGTACTTC
TRBJ2-5 | TRBD2 | NA | TRBV2 | CATSGTSGSWSQETQYF | TGTGCCACCTCGGGGACTAGCGGGAGTTGGAGTCAAGAGACCCAGTACTTC
TRBJ2-3 | TRBD2 | few | TRBV5-4 | CASSPTTSGIRTDTQYF | TGTGCCAGCAGCCCAACGACTAGCGGGATACGCACAGATACGCAGTATTTT
TRBJ2-7 | TRBD2 | NA | TRBV7-2 | CASSFTSETYEQYF | TGTGCCAGCAGCTTTACTAGCGAGACCTACGAGCAGTACTTC
TRBJ2-5 | NA | few | TRBV5-6 | CASSGLVQETQYF | TGTGCCAGCAGCGGGCTCGTCCAAGAGACCCAGTACTTC
TRBJ1-2 | NA | NA | TRBV6-6 | CASSYSTDSENGYTF | TGTGCCAGCAGTTACTCGACCGATTCAGAGAATGGCTACACCTTC
TRBJ1-1 | TRBD1 | NA | TRBV9 | CASSVGQVNTEAFF | TGTGCCAGCAGCGTCGGACAGGTGAACACTGAAGCTTTCTTT
TRBJ2-2 | TRBD2 | NA | TRBV29-1 | CSVKREGRTGELFF | TGCAGCGTAAAGCGGGAGGGTAGGACCGGGGAGCTGTTTTTT
TRBJ2-3 | NA | few | TRBV7-9 | CASSTITDTQYF | TGTGCCAGCAGCACCATCACAGATACGCAGTATTTT
TRBJ2-3 | TRBD2 | NA | TRBV6-5 | CASSYPRAGGADTQYF | TGTGCCAGCAGTTACCCCCGGGCGGGAGGCGCAGATACGCAGTATTTT
TRBJ2-4 | TRBD2 | NA | TRBV27 | CASSSPSGRQAKNIQYF | TGTGCCAGCAGTTCGCCCAGCGGGAGGCAAGCCAAAAACATTCAGTACTTC
TRBJ2-2 | NA | few | TRBV13 | CASGPSNTGELFF | TGTGCCAGCGGCCCCTCGAACACCGGGGAGCTGTTTTTT
TRBJ2-3 | TRBD1 | NA | TRBV25-1 | CATRETGDTQYF | TGTGCCACCAGAGAGACAGGGGATACGCAGTATTTT
TRBJ1-4 | NA | NA | TRBV29-1 | CSVDPGKEEKLFF | TGCAGCGTTGACCCCGGGAAGGAAGAAAAACTGTTTTTT
TRBJ2-1 | TRBD2 | NA | TRBV5-1 | CASSLTSEAYNEQFF | TGCGCCAGCAGCTTGACTAGCGAGGCCTACAATGAGCAGTTCTTC
TRBJ2-1 | NA | NA | TRBV30 | CACSIADYNNEQFF | TGTGCCTGTAGTATAGCGGACTATAACAATGAGCAGTTCTTC
TRBJ2-7 | NA | NA | TRBV30 | CAYRAVTYEQYF | TGTGCCTACCGAGCAGTGACCTACGAGCAGTACTTC
TRBJ2-7 | TRBD2 | NA | TRBV9 | CASSPRLAGGDSYEQYF | TGTGCCAGCAGCCCAAGACTAGCGGGAGGGGACTCCTACGAGCAGTACTTC
TRBJ2-5 | NA | NA | TRBV28 | CASRSEETQYF | TGTGCCAGCAGGTCAGAAGAGACCCAGTACTTC
TRBJ1-1 | TRBD1 | few | TRBV5-1 | CASSLAAGGRVGAFF | TGCGCCAGCAGCTTGGCGGCAGGGGGACGAGTAGGAGCTTTCTTT
TRBJ1-4 | NA | NA | TRBV4-1 | CASSQDGRGGEKLFF | TGCGCCAGCAGCCAAGATGGGCGCGGGGGTGAAAAACTGTTTTTT
TRBJ2-1 | NA | NA | TRBV18 | CASSPKPNSYNEQFF | TGTGCCAGCTCACCAAAACCGAACTCCTACAATGAGCAGTTCTTC
TRBJ1-1 | NA | few | TRBV18 | CASSLLEIGTEAFF | TGTGCCAGCTCCCTTTTAGAGATCGGCACTGAAGCTTTCTTT
TRBJ1-1 | NA | NA | TRBV5-1 | CASSLPGTQPEAFF | TGCGCCAGCAGCTTGCCTGGGACACAACCTGAAGCTTTCTTT
TRBJ2-3 | NA | few | TRBV2 | CASSVSVAGDTQYF | TGTGCCAGCAGTGTCAGCGTCGCGGGAGATACGCAGTATTTT
TRBJ1-2 | TRBD1 | few | TRBV7-8 | CASSPGTGKDGYTF | TGTGCCAGCAGCCCCGGGACAGGGAAGGATGGCTACACCTTC
TRBJ1-5 | NA | NA | TRBV4-2 | CASSQDGHLGYQPQHF | TGTGCCAGCAGCCAAGACGGACATCTAGGGTATCAGCCCCAGCATTTT
TRBJ1-1 | TRBD1 | NA | TRBV29-1 | CSGGQVVTEAFF | TGCAGCGGGGGACAGGTCGTCACTGAAGCTTTCTTT
TRBJ2-3 | NA | NA | TRBV29-1 | CSVAGRRGGSTDTQYF | TGCAGCGTTGCCGGCAGGAGGGGTGGTAGCACAGATACGCAGTATTTT